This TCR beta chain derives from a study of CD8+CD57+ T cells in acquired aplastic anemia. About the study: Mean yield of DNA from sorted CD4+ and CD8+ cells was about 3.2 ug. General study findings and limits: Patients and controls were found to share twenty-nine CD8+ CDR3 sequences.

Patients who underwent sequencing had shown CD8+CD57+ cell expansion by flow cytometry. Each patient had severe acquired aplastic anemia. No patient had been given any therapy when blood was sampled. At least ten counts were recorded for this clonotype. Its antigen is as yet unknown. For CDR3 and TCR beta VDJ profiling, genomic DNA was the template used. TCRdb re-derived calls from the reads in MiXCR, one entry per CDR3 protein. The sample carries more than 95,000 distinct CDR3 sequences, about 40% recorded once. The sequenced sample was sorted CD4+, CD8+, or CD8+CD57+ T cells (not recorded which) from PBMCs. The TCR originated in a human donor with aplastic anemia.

The CDR3 DNA sequence: TGTGCCAGCAGTGAAACCCAGGGGAACAATGAGCAGTTCTTC. It specifies CASSETQGNNEQFF. The chain combines TRBV2 with TRBJ2-1; possible D gene TRBD1, 6 bases. V dropped 2 bases and J dropped 5 bases, with 10 bases sitting between them. The germline V gene encodes CDR1 SNHLY and CDR2 FYNNEI. The CDR3 is made up of 14 amino acids.